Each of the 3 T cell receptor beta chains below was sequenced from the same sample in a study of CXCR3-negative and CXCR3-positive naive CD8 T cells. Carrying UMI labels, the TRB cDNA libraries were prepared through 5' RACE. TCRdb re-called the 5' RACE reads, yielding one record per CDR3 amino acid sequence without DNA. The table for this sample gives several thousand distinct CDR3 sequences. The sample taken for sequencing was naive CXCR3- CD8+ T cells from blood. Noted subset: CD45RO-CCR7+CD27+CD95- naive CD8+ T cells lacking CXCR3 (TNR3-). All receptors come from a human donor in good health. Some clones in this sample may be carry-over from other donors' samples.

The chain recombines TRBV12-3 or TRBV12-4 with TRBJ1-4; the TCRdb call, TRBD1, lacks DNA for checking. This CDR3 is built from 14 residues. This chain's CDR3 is CASSFGQFNEKLFF.

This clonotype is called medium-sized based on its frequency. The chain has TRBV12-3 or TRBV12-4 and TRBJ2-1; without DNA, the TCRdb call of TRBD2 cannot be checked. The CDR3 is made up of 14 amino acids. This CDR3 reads CASSYRGGPNEQFF.

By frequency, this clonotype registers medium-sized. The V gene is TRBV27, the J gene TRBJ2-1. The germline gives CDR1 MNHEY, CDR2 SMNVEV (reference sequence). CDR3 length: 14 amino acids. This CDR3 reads CASSTLGYSNEQFF.